The clone carrying this TCR beta chain occurred a few times. Its antigen remains unidentified. J gave up 8 bases and V 4 bases, and 5 bases lay outside the gene matches. The germline CDR1 and CDR2 sequences are SGHDN and FVKESK. CDR3 length: 14 amino acids. Researchers took RNA transcripts and amplified the TCR beta CDR3 regions from them. TCR CDR3 regions were first amplified by RT-PCR with HTBI primers. TCRdb reanalysed the multiplex PCR reads using MiXCR and keeps one entry per CDR3 protein. Of some 200,000 distinct CDR3 sequences in the sample, less than 20% were seen once. This specimen belongs to a study of T cells in Graves' hyperthyroidism and ophthalmopathy. Study conclusions and caveats: Ophthalmopathy was told apart from stable hyperthyroidism by a 13 V-J model. Most expanded thyroid clonotypes above 0.001 also appeared in blood.

It was uncontrolled infection, other autoimmune disease, pregnancy or lactation that excluded patients. The PBMCs were taken from under 12 ml of fresh peripheral blood. The TCR was taken from a woman aged 45-59 years with Graves' hyperthyroidism. Sequencing input: blood. The rearrangement uses TRBV14 and TRBJ1-4; 9 bases fit TRBD1. The CDR3 spells CASSRTGEDEKLFF. The CDR3 bases are TGTGCCAGCAGCCGGACAGGGGAGGACGAAAAACTGTTTTTT.